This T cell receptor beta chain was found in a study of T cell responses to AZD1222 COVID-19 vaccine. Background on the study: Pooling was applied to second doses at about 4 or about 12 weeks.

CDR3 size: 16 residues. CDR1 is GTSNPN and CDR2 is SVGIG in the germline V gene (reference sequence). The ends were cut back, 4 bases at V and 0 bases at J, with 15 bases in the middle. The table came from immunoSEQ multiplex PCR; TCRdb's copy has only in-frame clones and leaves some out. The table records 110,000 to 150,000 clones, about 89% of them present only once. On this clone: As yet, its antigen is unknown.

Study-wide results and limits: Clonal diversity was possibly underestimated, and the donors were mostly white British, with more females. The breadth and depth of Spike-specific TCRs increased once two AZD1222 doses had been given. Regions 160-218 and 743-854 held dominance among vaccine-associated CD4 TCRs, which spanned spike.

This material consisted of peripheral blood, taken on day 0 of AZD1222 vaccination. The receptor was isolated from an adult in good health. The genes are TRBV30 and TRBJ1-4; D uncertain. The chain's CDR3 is CAWTGRLGATNEKLFF. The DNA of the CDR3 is TGTGCCTGGACGGGGAGGTTAGGTGCAACTAATGAAAAACTGTTTTTT.